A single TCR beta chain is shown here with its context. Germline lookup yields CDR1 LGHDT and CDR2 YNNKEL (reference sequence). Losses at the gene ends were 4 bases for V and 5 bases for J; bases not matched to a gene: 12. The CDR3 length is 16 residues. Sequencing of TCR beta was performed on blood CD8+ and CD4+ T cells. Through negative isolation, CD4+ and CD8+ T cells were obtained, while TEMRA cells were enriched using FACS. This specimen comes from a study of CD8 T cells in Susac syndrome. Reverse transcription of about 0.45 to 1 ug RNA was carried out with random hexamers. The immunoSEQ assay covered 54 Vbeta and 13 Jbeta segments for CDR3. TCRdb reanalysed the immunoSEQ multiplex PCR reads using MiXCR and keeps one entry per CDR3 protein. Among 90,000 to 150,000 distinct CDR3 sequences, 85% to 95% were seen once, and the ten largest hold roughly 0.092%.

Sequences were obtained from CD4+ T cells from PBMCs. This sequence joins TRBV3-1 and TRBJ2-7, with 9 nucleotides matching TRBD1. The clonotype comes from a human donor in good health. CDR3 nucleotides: TGTGCCAGCAGCCCTTTGTGGGGACAGGGACGCCACGAGCAGTACTTC. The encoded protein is CASSPLWGQGRHEQYF.